The 9 T cell receptor beta chains presented below share a single source sample, sequenced in a study of cytomegalovirus exposure and HLA in healthy donors (dated by TCRdb to the late 2010s). To prepare the library, the immunoSEQ multiplex PCR assay was applied. A mixture of 60 forward primers for TCR Vbeta segments and 13 reverse primers for TCR Jbeta segments was used in the multiplex PCR. What TCRdb holds here is the immuneACCESS table cut down to in-frame rearrangements. Part of the clones is not present; checked against another copy, under half of the missing clones reflect an unresolved V gene, and the others are unexplained. The sample contains around 150,000 clones, about four fifths of them found a single time. Of the sample, approximately 4.3% falls within the top ten clones. The sample was PBMCs. All receptors derive from a man younger than 45 in good health.

This clone was counted between two and nine times. The sample has other DNA sequences that encode this CDR3 too. The CDR3 here is CASSLSTTGGHTEAFF. CDR3 nucleotide sequence: TGTGCCAGCAGCTTATCCACCACAGGGGGCCACACTGAAGCTTTCTTT. The rearrangement uses TRBV11-3 and TRBJ1-1; 9 bases align to TRBD1. J gave up 3 bases and V 2 bases, and 7 bases lay outside the gene matches. The CDR3 runs 16 residues. Germline V gene data show CDR1 as SGHNT and CDR2 as YENEEA.

The CDR3 bases are TGTGCCAGCTCACCACTCGATCCGGGACTAGCGGGAGGGCCAGGGAAGACCCAGTACTTC. Amino acid sequence: CASSPLDPGLAGGPGKTQYF. The genes are TRBV18 and TRBJ2-5; 16 nucleotides line up with TRBD2. V gave up 1 base and J gave up 6 bases; unmatched junction bases: 14. This CDR3 has 20 residues. Germline V gene data show CDR1 as KGHSH and CDR2 as LQKENI.

The V gene is TRBV27, the J gene TRBJ2-5; D is perhaps TRBD2 (5 bases). The CDR3 runs to 13 residues. Looked up from germline, CDR1 is MNHEY and CDR2 is SMNVEV (reference sequence). The germline V and J ends were trimmed by 5 bases and 7 bases, with 14 bases remaining between them. The CDR3 sequence is CASSPSRSGTQYF. DNA for the CDR3: TGTGCCAGCAGTCCTAGCCGGTCAGGGACCCAGTACTTC.

This rearrangement joins TRBV10-3 to TRBJ2-5; no firm D call. The length of the CDR3 is 11 residues. The germline V and J ends were trimmed by 3 bases and 5 bases, with 4 bases remaining between them. The V gene's germline CDR1 is ENHRY and CDR2 SYGVKD. The CDR3 DNA reads TGTGCCATCAGTGATCGGGAGACCCAGTACTTC. Its translation: CAISDRETQYF.

This clone came up once. The chain carries TRBV7-9 and TRBJ2-7, with 7 bases lining up with TRBD1. The ends lost 10 bases at V and 3 bases at J; junction bases unmatched: 12. The CDR3 contains 14 residues. Germline V gene data show CDR1 as SEHNR and CDR2 as FQNEAQ (reference sequence). CDR3 bases: TGTGCCACCGCCCGGGCGAGGGACAGCTACGAGCAGTACTTC. It is translated as CATARARDSYEQYF.

In its sample, this clone was seen a few times. The chain is built from TRBV5-3 and TRBJ2-1; TRBD2 matches at 9 bases. TRBV5-3 belongs to the ORF category, with a function that is uncertain. After removal of 6 bases from V and 7 bases from J, the junction contained 20 bases not matched to a gene. This CDR3 spans 18 amino acids. The CDR3 here is CARNLRLGGRAGVNEQFF. The CDR3, as DNA: TGTGCCAGAAATCTGAGATTGGGCGGGAGGGCCGGTGTAAATGAGCAGTTCTTC.

This clone turned up a few times. The V gene is TRBV28, the J gene TRBJ2-1; D is undetermined. Per the germline V gene, CDR1 is MDHEN and CDR2 is SYDVKM. This CDR3 spans 15 amino acids. The germline V and J ends were trimmed by 6 bases and 4 bases, with 16 bases remaining between them. The CDR3, as DNA: TGTGCCAGCAGCCCCTTAGGTGCGGATTACAATGAGCAGTTCTTC. Translating it yields CASSPLGADYNEQFF.

The V call is TRBV6-1, the J call TRBJ2-7, with D perhaps matching TRBD1 (6 bases). Germline CDR1 reads MNHNS; CDR2 reads SASEGT. Between the trimmed V and J ends, which lost 6 bases and 0 bases, there was a span of 9 bases. The CDR3 has 13 amino acids. CDR3 DNA: TGTGCCAGCAGCCAGACAGGCTCCTACGAGCAGTACTTC. Translated, it gives CASSQTGSYEQYF.

The genes are TRBV28 and TRBJ2-2; no clear D gene. Germline assignment: CDR1 MDHEN and CDR2 SYDVKM. Trimming removed 3 bases from V and 2 bases from J, with 10 bases in between. The CDR3 covers 15 residues. CDR3: CASSFNRRNTGELFF. CDR3 nucleotides: TGTGCCAGCAGTTTCAACAGACGAAACACCGGGGAGCTGTTTTTT. The whole variable domain, filled in from reference TRBV28 and TRBJ2-2, reads DVKVTQSSRYLVKRTGEKVFLECVQDMDHENMFWYRQDPGLGLRLIYFSYDVKMKEKGDIPEGYSVSREKKERFSLILESASTNQTSMYLCASSFNRRNTGELFFGEGSRLTVL.